What follows are 5 T cell receptor beta chains derived from one specimen sequenced in a study of human T cells and chemical hapten exposure. Described time point: patch test 3, about 24 weeks after DPC sensitization. Treatment reported: therapeutic diphenylcyclopropenone sensitization with weekly scalp DPC. MiXCR was run by TCRdb on the RACE reads, yielding one entry per CDR3 protein. The sample holds more than 150,000 distinct CDR3 sequences, approximately 26% seen once. The material was whole blood, obtained in connection with sensitization to the hapten diphenylcyclopropenone (DPC). Receptors were obtained from a middle-aged woman with alopecia areata. Some clones in this sample may be carry-over from other donors' samples.

In regard to this clonotype: No conserved phenylalanine or tryptophan ends this CDR3, so it is likely a read error. The V gene is TRBV20-1, the J gene TRBJ1-5; D ambiguous. CDR1 is DFQATT and CDR2 is SNEGSKA in the germline V gene (reference sequence). The V gene lost 4 bases and the J gene lost 7 bases, with 11 bases spanning the gap. The CDR3 loop spans 12 amino acids. Written as DNA, the CDR3 is TGCAGTGCTATTCGAGGAGAACAGCCCCAGCATTCT. Residues: CSAIRGEQPQHS.

The table lists this clonotype with a few counts. The rearrangement uses TRBV7-9 and TRBJ2-1; 14 nucleotides line up with TRBD2. Germline V gene lookup returns CDR1 SEHNR and CDR2 FQNEAQ (reference sequence). Losses at the gene ends were 1 base for V and 10 bases for J; bases not matched to a gene: 6. The CDR3 is 16 residues long. The CDR3 here is CASSLGLAGGPWEQFF. In nucleotides, the CDR3 is TGTGCCAGCAGCTTAGGACTAGCGGGAGGGCCGTGGGAGCAGTTCTTC.

This chain joins TRBV7-6 and TRBJ2-1, with D possibly matching TRBD1 (9 bases). CDR3 length: 21 residues. Germline V gene data show CDR1 as SGHVS and CDR2 as FNYEAQ. The ends were cut back, 4 bases at V and 4 bases at J, with 32 bases in the middle. CDR3: CASSSPPGTGRLAGGYNEQFF. CDR3 coding DNA: TGTGCCAGCAGCTCCCCCCCGGGGACAGGGAGGCTCGCGGGGGGTTACAATGAGCAGTTCTTC.

The genes are TRBV5-8 and TRBJ2-7, with D tentatively TRBD2 (5 bases). V gave up 3 bases and J gave up 7 bases, with 14 bases separating them. The CDR3 is made up of 13 amino acids. CDR1 and CDR2 from the germline V gene are SGHTS and YDEGEE. The CDR3 is CASSWIGRGEQYF. The CDR3 DNA reads as TGTGCCAGCAGCTGGATAGGCCGAGGGGAGCAGTACTTC.

The rearrangement uses TRBV20-1 and TRBJ2-7; 11 bases align to TRBD2. Germline loops: CDR1 DFQATT, CDR2 SNEGSKA (reference sequence). J was trimmed by 2 bases and V by 3 bases; bases with no gene match: 6. This CDR3 has 15 residues. Written as DNA, the CDR3 is TGCAGTGCTAGCGGGGGACTAGCGGCTGCCTACGAGCAGTACTTC. It encodes CSASGGLAAAYEQYF.